This record concerns one T cell receptor (beta chain) sequence. Its antigen is not known. This sample also contains other DNA sequences that code for the same CDR3. Method: immunoSEQ multiplex PCR; TCRdb's copy keeps in-frame clones and lacks some. Among millions of clones listed, just over 90% were seen once. These data come from a study of shared clonotypes between healthy human individuals. The overall study: Participating donors consisted of two women and a few men aged 18 to 49. Overall study findings and caveats: Sharing across a handful of donors was seen in 4% to 5% of naive CD4 clonotypes. Naive subsets usually exceeded memory subsets in estimated richness. Clonotypes not shared had lower generation probabilities than those common to all four donors.

The CDR3 length is 14 residues. Germline V gives CDR1 SEHNR, CDR2 FQNEAQ (reference sequence). The V gene lost 3 bases and the J gene lost 6 bases, with 12 bases spanning the gap. The V gene is TRBV7-9, the J gene TRBJ2-1; D gene unclear. The sequence was obtained from a young man in good health. Specimen: naive CD4+ T cells sorted from blood. Subset specified: CD45RA+ positively selected. CDR3 loop: CASSFSGSGNEQFF. In DNA form, the CDR3 reads TGTGCCAGCAGCTTTTCTGGGTCGGGCAATGAGCAGTTCTTC.